Below, 18 T cell receptor beta chains from the same sample are listed, as sequenced in a study of blood T cells in healthy people across ages. It was with a sample-barcoded 5' primer and a J-beta primer mix that a second PCR of roughly 7 to 12 cycles was run. TCRdb reanalysed the 5' RACE reads using MiXCR and keeps one entry per CDR3 protein. Among about 1.5 million distinct CDR3 sequences, approximately 39% were seen once, and the ten largest hold around 4%. The sequenced sample was blood. The source is a woman under 30 in good health.

The chain is built from TRBV7-2 and TRBJ1-5; possible D gene TRBD1, 6 bases. In germline, CDR1 is SGHTA, CDR2 FQGNSA. This CDR3 region has 18 residues. The V and J ends lost 1 base and 2 bases respectively, with 18 bases between them. DNA of the CDR3: TGTGCCAGCAGCTTAGGATATTTGGGACAAGGGCGCAATCAGCCCCAGCATTTT. It translates to CASSLGYLGQGRNQPQHF.

This chain joins TRBV19 and TRBJ2-7; TRBD1 matches 7 bases. Germline lookup yields CDR1 LNHDA and CDR2 SQIVND (reference sequence). V was clipped by 5 bases and J by 2 bases; unmatched bases: 12. This CDR3 region has 16 residues. The CDR3 spells CASSSTQGQLTYEQYF. DNA of the CDR3: TGTGCCAGTAGTTCTACGCAGGGACAGTTAACCTACGAGCAGTACTTC.

This clonotype was observed a few times. This chain connects TRBV10-3 to TRBJ2-7; TRBD1 agrees at 7 bases. CDR1 and CDR2 (germline): ENHRY, SYGVKD. J gave up 4 bases and V 2 bases, and 5 bases lay outside the gene matches. The CDR3 runs 14 residues. The CDR3 region is CAISEATGWYEQYF. DNA for the CDR3: TGTGCCATCAGTGAGGCGACAGGGTGGTACGAGCAGTACTTC.

The chain combines TRBV12-3 or TRBV12-4 with TRBJ2-3; D ambiguous. Deletions cut 3 bases from V and 4 bases from J, with 11 bases between. This CDR3 is 14 amino acids long. The CDR3 loop reads CASSFGVAPDTQYF. The CDR3 nucleotides are TGTGCCAGCAGTTTTGGAGTAGCCCCAGATACGCAGTATTTT.

V gene TRBV30 combines with J gene TRBJ1-6; 9 nucleotides agree with TRBD1. The CDR3 spans 15 residues. J was trimmed by 7 bases and V by 1 base; bases with no gene match: 5. Looked up from germline, CDR1 is GTSNPN and CDR2 is SVGIG (reference sequence). The DNA of the CDR3 is TGTGCCTGGAGTGGGGGGACAGGGATCAATTCACCCCTCCACTTT. This codes for CAWSGGTGINSPLHF.

This clonotype showed up just a few times. The chain couples TRBV20-1 to TRBJ1-5; possible D gene TRBD1, 5 bases. This CDR3 is 16 amino acids long. With 5 bases removed from V and 0 bases from J, the gap between germline ends came to 17 bases. CDR1 and CDR2 (germline): DFQATT, SNEGSKA (reference sequence). CDR3 sequence reads: CSAVRIGTDSNQPQHF. The CDR3 DNA sequence: TGCAGTGCTGTCCGTATAGGGACCGATAGCAATCAGCCCCAGCATTTT.

V is TRBV30 and J is TRBJ1-2; TRBD1 aligns across 9 bases. The V gene end was trimmed by 8 bases and the J gene end by 3 bases; junction bases not matched to a gene: 4. This CDR3 region has 12 residues. Germline V gene data show CDR1 as GTSNPN and CDR2 as SVGIG (reference sequence). CDR3 DNA: TGTGCCGGGACAGGGATGCACTATGGCTACACCTTC. Protein sequence: CAGTGMHYGYTF.

The chain has TRBV20-1 and TRBJ1-6; a weak D match, TRBD1 (5 bases). V lost 1 base, J lost 9 bases, and 22 bases lay in between. Germline CDR1 and CDR2: DFQATT and SNEGSKA (reference sequence). The CDR3 runs 17 residues. The DNA for the CDR3 is TGCAGTGCTAGAGTATTGGCACGCGCAGGGTTAGGTTCACCCCTCCACTTT. Its protein is CSARVLARAGLGSPLHF.

This clonotype was counted only a few times. The rearrangement links TRBV7-2 to TRBJ2-3; tentative D call: TRBD2 (6 bases). Trimming shortened V by 5 bases and J by 1 base, and 13 bases separated the two germline ends. The CDR3 is 15 residues long. Germline V gives CDR1 SGHTA, CDR2 FQGNSA. The CDR3 protein is CASSAGLARTDTQYF. CDR3 DNA sequence: TGTGCCAGCAGCGCCGGGCTAGCGCGCACAGATACGCAGTATTTT.

The chain recombines TRBV6-5 with TRBJ1-1; 10 bases map to TRBD1. Germline V CDR1 and CDR2: MNHEY, SVGAGI. The V and J ends lost 7 bases and 3 bases, in that order; junction bases with no gene match: 11. CDR3 length: 16 amino acids. The CDR3 region has the DNA TGTGCCAGCAAAATCCCCGGGACAGGGGCTGACACTGAAGCTTTCTTT. It specifies CASKIPGTGADTEAFF.

With regard to this clonotype: The junction departs from the called germline gene at one end, perhaps through a read error. The chain couples TRBV29-1 to TRBJ2-3; TRBD2 agrees at 10 bases. This CDR3 region has 15 residues. CDR1 SQVTM and CDR2 ANQGSEA come from the germline V gene. This CDR3 is CSVDPSGSGYNEQYF. DNA for the CDR3: TGCAGCGTTGACCCTAGCGGGAGTGGCTACAATGAGCAGTACTTT.

This clonotype was found a few times. The chain combines TRBV6-5 with TRBJ2-1; 11 bases line up with TRBD2. Germline-derived CDR1 and CDR2 are MNHEY and SVGAGI. V was clipped by 0 bases and J by 12 bases; unmatched bases: 7. The CDR3 spans 15 residues. CDR3 sequence: CASSYSRLAGGVQFF. The CDR3, as DNA: TGTGCCAGCAGTTACTCGAGGCTAGCGGGGGGAGTGCAGTTCTTC.

At least ten counts were recorded for this clonotype. The chain couples TRBV12-3 or TRBV12-4 to TRBJ2-3; D is possibly TRBD2 (6 bases). V dropped 6 bases and J dropped 1 base, with 11 bases sitting between them. The CDR3 runs 14 residues. The CDR3 is CASSFGGGTDTQYF. DNA for the CDR3: TGTGCCAGCAGCTTTGGCGGGGGCACAGATACGCAGTATTTT.

The chain has TRBV27 and TRBJ2-1; 9 positions agree with TRBD2. V lost 2 bases, J lost 4 bases, and 6 bases stayed unmatched. The CDR3 spans 16 residues. The V gene's germline CDR1 is MNHEY and CDR2 SMNVEV (reference sequence). The chain's CDR3 is CASSLGPGLAYNEQFF. Written as DNA, the CDR3 is TGTGCCAGCAGTTTAGGCCCGGGACTAGCTTACAATGAGCAGTTCTTC.

The chain is built from TRBV28 and TRBJ2-3, with TRBD1 matching 8 bases. From germline, CDR1 is MDHEN and CDR2 SYDVKM. J was trimmed by 4 bases and V by 6 bases; bases with no gene match: 12. CDR3 length: 16 amino acids. CDR3 nucleotides: TGTGCCAGCAGAAGACAGGGGAGAAGTAGGGCAGATACGCAGTATTTT. Translating gives CASRRQGRSRADTQYF.

The chain links TRBV20-1 to TRBJ1-1; tentatively, D is TRBD1 (5 bases). The CDR3 is 15 residues long. CDR1 and CDR2 from the germline V gene are DFQATT and SNEGSKA (reference sequence). Trimming left V 0 bases short and J 0 bases short, with 11 bases between. In DNA form, the CDR3 reads TGCAGTGCTAGAGAGAACGGGGCCATGAACACTGAAGCTTTCTTT. Translation: CSARENGAMNTEAFF.

The chain employs TRBV20-1 and TRBJ2-5; 7 bases line up with TRBD1. The V gene end was trimmed by 6 bases and the J gene end by 11 bases; junction bases not matched to a gene: 30. Germline-derived CDR1 and CDR2 are DFQATT and SNEGSKA (reference sequence). The CDR3 spans 18 residues. The CDR3 sequence is CSARLGQWGQTTYNEQYF. DNA for the CDR3: TGCAGTGCGCGCCTGGGACAGTGGGGGCAAACGACCTACAATGAGCAGTACTTC.

This sequence joins TRBV9 and TRBJ1-2; the D is unclear. The CDR3 contains 12 residues. In germline, CDR1 is SGDLS, CDR2 YYNGEE. Trimming shortened V by 2 bases and J by 12 bases, and 14 bases separated the two germline ends. This chain's CDR3 is CASSVDRDTHTF. The CDR3 bases are TGTGCCAGCAGCGTCGACCGCGATACCCACACCTTC.